The clone carrying this T cell receptor beta chain was counted between two and nine times. Its specificity is unknown. The length of the CDR3 is 15 residues. Germline CDR1 reads SNHLY; CDR2 reads FYNNEI. V lost 6 bases and J lost 4, with 16 bases in between. These data belong to a study of T cells in Graves' hyperthyroidism and ophthalmopathy. Overall study findings and caveats: Ophthalmopathy cases were set apart from stable hyperthyroidism by a 13 V-J model. Clonotypes that were expanded in thyroid above 0.001 mostly appeared in blood too.

Hyperthyroidism had been newly diagnosed in patients aged 18 to 65, and its duration was under 2 months. The study left out patients who had uncontrolled infection, other autoimmune disease, pregnancy or lactation. The TCR beta CDR3 regions underwent amplification using RNA transcripts as the source. The TCR CDR3 was amplified in a first-round RT-PCR using the HTBI primer set. TCRdb re-derived calls from the multiplex PCR reads in MiXCR, one entry per CDR3 protein. The table has fewer than 400,000 distinct CDR3 sequences, about 25% seen once. The TCR sequence derives from a man in his fifties or sixties with Graves' hyperthyroidism. The chain couples TRBV2 to TRBJ1-5; the D gene is possibly TRBD1 (5 bases). Sequencing used blood. CDR3 sequence (DNA): TGTGCCAGCAGAGATACCGGGACGGCTAATCAGCCCCAGCATTTT. This translates into CASRDTGTANQPQHF.